The present entry profiles one T cell receptor beta chain with its context. The data stem from a study of PD-1 blockade in mismatch repair-deficient tumors. V lost 3 bases and J lost 0; bases outside the gene matches: 7. Germline CDR1 SGHTA, CDR2 FQGNSA. The CDR3 runs 17 residues. Clones were sequenced by immunoSEQ multiplex PCR, and TCRdb holds only the in-frame ones, with some missing. The sample contains 65,000 to 80,000 clones, around 80% of which appear only once. The receptor was derived from an adult with mismatch repair-deficient cancer. The chain is built from TRBV7-2 and TRBJ2-1; 8 nucleotides agree with TRBD1. Sequenced material: peripheral blood, taken 2 weeks after starting pembrolizumab. This CDR3 reads CASSFAPTGGSYNEQFF. The CDR3 DNA sequence: TGTGCCAGCAGCTTTGCTCCAACAGGGGGCTCCTACAATGAGCAGTTCTTC.